One sample yielded the 18 T cell receptor beta chains listed below, sequenced in a study of radiation and T cells in renal cell carcinoma. The protocol was immunoSEQ multiplex PCR, while the TCRdb copy is restricted to in-frame clones and leaves out a portion. The table records about 23,000 clones, nearly 55% of them present only once. Treatment noted: treatment-naive control, cytoreductive nephrectomy. Here the sequenced sample was tumor tissue, taken from a patient whose treatment was nephrectomy without radiotherapy. Receptor source: a human donor with renal cell carcinoma.

The V gene is TRBV7-2, the J gene TRBJ2-5, with 9 nucleotides matching TRBD2. Trimming removed 1 base from V and 5 bases from J; junction bases left unmatched: 14. The CDR3 contains 18 residues. From germline, CDR1 is SGHTA and CDR2 FQGNSA. The CDR3 is CASSLGAAGGGKRETQYF. As DNA, the CDR3 is TGTGCCAGCAGCTTAGGGGCAGCGGGGGGCGGTAAAAGGGAGACCCAGTACTTC.

The chain is built from TRBV6-1 and TRBJ2-7; D is perhaps TRBD1 or TRBD2 (5 bases each). This CDR3 spans 14 amino acids. The V end lost 3 bases, the J end lost 3 bases, and 12 bases lay between the germline ends. Germline V gives CDR1 MNHNS, CDR2 SASEGT. The DNA for the CDR3 is TGTGCCAGCAGTGAGGGACCTTCGGGCTACGAGCAGTACTTC. This sequence encodes CASSEGPSGYEQYF.

This clone showed up many times. The chain employs TRBV29-1 and TRBJ2-1; 9 nucleotides line up with TRBD2. After removal of 4 bases from V and 1 base from J, the junction contained 11 bases not matched to a gene. The CDR3 is 17 amino acids. Germline values: CDR1 SQVTM, CDR2 ANQGSEA. CDR3 coding DNA: TGCAGCGTTGGCAGGGTAGCGGGGGCCCAGTCCTACAATGAGCAGTTCTTC. Residues: CSVGRVAGAQSYNEQFF.

This clone showed up just a few times. The chain recombines TRBV19 with TRBJ2-2; 8 bases map to TRBD1. Germline V CDR1 and CDR2: LNHDA, SQIVND (reference sequence). The CDR3 runs to 14 residues. Unmatched junction bases numbered 4, after V lost 10 bases and J lost 0 bases. Written as DNA, the CDR3 is TGTGCCATCAGGGGACAGGCGAACACCGGGGAGCTGTTTTTT. The encoded protein is CAIRGQANTGELFF.

This clone is termed medium-sized (0.01 to 0.1%). The chain is built from TRBV2 and TRBJ1-3; D gene uncertain. Trimming shortened V by 4 bases and J by 2 bases, and 6 bases separated the two germline ends. The CDR3 covers 13 residues. The germline V gene has CDR1 SNHLY and CDR2 FYNNEI. CDR3 region: CASSVGPGNTIYF. CDR3 nucleotides: TGTGCCAGCAGTGTAGGCCCTGGAAACACCATATATTTT.

This chain uses TRBV5-5 with TRBJ1-2; tentatively, D is TRBD1 (5 bases). Trimming stripped 0 bases from V and 0 bases from J, with 9 bases between. Germline values: CDR1 SGHKS, CDR2 YYEKEE (reference sequence). There are 15 residues in the CDR3. CDR3 loop: CASSLGPGSNYGYTF. The CDR3 nucleotides are TGTGCCAGCAGCTTGGGTCCAGGGTCTAACTATGGCTACACCTTC.

V and J are TRBV6-5 and TRBJ1-2, with 7 nucleotides matching TRBD1. The CDR3 has 13 residues. Germline CDR1 MNHEY, CDR2 SVGAGI. Germline trimming cut 6 bases from V and 3 bases from J; bases unmatched to any gene: 4. The CDR3 DNA reads as TGTGCCAGCAGCCAAACAGGGGACTATGGCTACACCTTC. Its protein is CASSQTGDYGYTF.

This chain joins TRBV30 and TRBJ2-2; D might be TRBD1 (5 bases). This CDR3 is 15 amino acids long. Trimming took off 1 base at V and 4 bases at J, with 13 bases between the two ends. Germline V CDR1 and CDR2: GTSNPN, SVGIG (reference sequence). For the CDR3, the DNA is TGTGCCTGGAGTGGAATTCAGGGATTCACCGGGGAGCTGTTTTTT. Encoded protein: CAWSGIQGFTGELFF.

The rearrangement uses TRBV10-3 and TRBJ2-2; D is undetermined. CDR1 and CDR2 from the germline V gene are ENHRY and SYGVKD. V was trimmed by 0 bases and J by 0 bases, leaving 8 bases between them. The CDR3 is 16 residues long. The CDR3 sequence is CAISESRVTNTGELFF. In nucleotides, the CDR3 is TGTGCCATCAGTGAGTCACGGGTAACGAACACCGGGGAGCTGTTTTTT.

The chain employs TRBV6-1 and TRBJ1-1; D remains ambiguous. CDR1 MNHNS and CDR2 SASEGT come from the germline V gene. This CDR3 has 12 residues. Trimming removed 6 bases from V and 1 base from J, with 6 bases in between. CDR3 bases: TGTGCCAGCAGCTCAGGGAACACTGAAGCTTTCTTT. It yields the protein CASSSGNTEAFF.

The chain recombines TRBV6-1 with TRBJ1-4; D is perhaps TRBD1 (5 bases). In germline, CDR1 is MNHNS, CDR2 SASEGT. V lost 7 bases, J lost 12 bases, and 12 bases lay in between. The CDR3 length is 11 residues. This chain's CDR3 is CASTTLGELFF. DNA for the CDR3: TGTGCCAGCACTACGCTAGGGGAACTGTTTTTT.

The genes are TRBV5-1 and TRBJ2-3, with no clear D. Trimming shortened V by 4 bases and J by 6 bases, and 15 bases separated the two germline ends. The CDR3 runs to 14 residues. CDR1 SGHRS and CDR2 YFSETQ come from the germline V gene. The DNA of the CDR3 is TGCGCCAGCAGCGAACCGGGTCCCCGGGATACGCAGTATTTT. It yields the protein CASSEPGPRDTQYF.

The rearrangement links TRBV5-1 to TRBJ1-2; perhaps TRBD1 as D (6 bases). Germline CDR1 SGHRS, CDR2 YFSETQ. V was trimmed by 0 bases and J by 5 bases, leaving 8 bases between them. This CDR3 contains 13 residues. The CDR3 DNA is TGCGCCAGCAGCTTGGCAGGGGTGTATGGCTACACCTTC. It codes for CASSLAGVYGYTF.

The table lists this clone with a few counts. This chain joins TRBV18 and TRBJ1-2, with 10 bases fitting TRBD1. The V segment lost 2 bases and the J segment 4 bases; nucleotides outside the gene matches: 10. The germline CDR1 and CDR2 sequences are KGHSH and LQKENI. The CDR3 covers 17 residues. The CDR3 protein is CASSPEPDRGTGYGYTF. DNA for the CDR3: TGTGCCAGCTCACCAGAACCGGACAGGGGGACTGGCTATGGCTACACCTTC.

The sample holds a few counts of this clone. This sequence joins TRBV7-2 and TRBJ1-2; D is ambiguous. The CDR3 is made up of 14 amino acids. Deletions cut 5 bases from V and 3 bases from J, with 13 bases between. Germline V gene sequence: CDR1 SGHTA, CDR2 FQGNSA. The CDR3 DNA is TGTGCCAGCAGCCCAATTCAAACTTACTATGGCTACACCTTC. Protein: CASSPIQTYYGYTF.

This clone was recorded only once. The chain combines TRBV6-5 with TRBJ2-3; 7 nucleotides match TRBD2. This CDR3 is built from 14 residues. The germline CDR1 and CDR2 sequences are MNHEY and SVGAGI. V was clipped by 6 bases and J by 0 bases; unmatched bases: 3. The CDR3 loop is CASRPAGSTDTQYF. The CDR3, as DNA: TGTGCCAGCAGACCAGCGGGGAGCACAGATACGCAGTATTTT.

This clone was detected only a few times. The rearrangement links TRBV11-1 to TRBJ2-1; D is unclear. CDR3 length: 14 amino acids. The germline V and J ends were trimmed by 6 bases and 0 bases, with 9 bases remaining between them. Germline values: CDR1 SGHAT, CDR2 FQDESV (reference sequence). In nucleotides, the CDR3 is TGTGCCAGCAGGGGCCAAAGCTCCTACAATGAGCAGTTCTTC. Translating gives CASRGQSSYNEQFF.

This sequence joins TRBV2 and TRBJ1-6; possible D gene TRBD1, 6 bases. CDR3 length: 14 amino acids. V was pared by 7 bases and J by 0 bases, with 7 bases between. Per germline, CDR1 SNHLY and CDR2 FYNNEI. CDR3 amino acids: CASKGGSYNSPLHF. In nucleotides, the CDR3 is TGTGCCAGCAAAGGGGGCTCCTATAATTCACCCCTCCACTTT.